This T cell receptor beta chain was captured by sequencing in a study of metastatic and nonmetastatic thyroid tumors. Study processing details: The study's classifier, a distant-metastasis tool for papillary thyroid cancer, was built using CDR3 differences across clinicopathological groups. Via MiXCR, TCRdb re-called the PCR reads. TCRdb's processing, not the study's, gives the V and J calls here. Among about 20,000 clones, over 9% were seen once, and the ten largest hold about 6%. The study, taken as a whole, reports: According to reports, the diversity of TCR beta was significantly higher in malignant thyroid tumors than in benign nodules, and this held in both blood and tumor samples.

This clone was seen ten or more times. Its antigen is as yet unknown. Among the patients, none had received any treatment before thyroid surgery. This receptor was taken from a male donor with papillary thyroid cancer or a benign thyroid nodule (not recorded which). Some clones in this sample may be carry-over from other donors' samples. What was sequenced was blood.

The CDR3 here is CASSLAGGKETQYF. CDR3 nucleotides: TGTGCCAGCAGCCTAGCGGGAGGCAAAGAGACCCAGTACTTC. The J gene is TRBJ2-5, the V gene TRBV3-1, with 10 bases aligning to TRBD2. The CDR3 is made up of 14 amino acids. The V gene's germline CDR1 is LGHDT and CDR2 YNNKEL (reference sequence). V was pared by 4 bases and J by 3 bases, with 2 bases of the junction left unmatched.